This TCR beta chain was documented in a study of tumor and adjacent non-tumor tissue in lung cancer. The overall study: Patients were aged about 30 to 80, about 10 men and about five women, stage I to III.

By its share, this clonotype is medium-sized. Its antigen is not identified. TCRbeta libraries were built with three rounds of nested PCR, modified from ARM-PCR. A single record per CDR3 protein comes from TCRdb applying MiXCR to the multiplex PCR reads. The data contain over 60,000 distinct CDR3 sequences, 73% of them seen just once; the ten biggest clones take up approximately 30%. The template was RNA from unsorted bulk tissue. The CDR3 extends over 12 amino acids. The germline CDR1 and CDR2 sequences are SQVTM and ANQGSEA. Trimming cost V 0 bases and J 1 base, with 3 bases left between them. Study-level findings and limits: Normal lung showed higher cumulative top 100 clone frequency than tumor. Higher tumor TCR diversity was associated with shorter survival.

The sequenced material came from lung tumor tissue. The receptor was isolated from a man aged 55 to 70 with non-small cell lung cancer. V gene TRBV29-1 combines with J gene TRBJ1-2; D gene ambiguous. CDR3 nucleotide sequence: TGCAGCGTTGAAGAGATTAACTATGGCTACACCTTC. Protein product: CSVEEINYGYTF.